This TCR beta chain was sequenced for a study of identical twins. Whole-study findings and limits: Excess twin sharing in beta out-of-frame sequences was weaker. Abundant beta clonotypes from cord blood bore fewer insertions; memory repertoires lacked this pattern.

A universal primer binding site was introduced by template switching. The final cDNA contained unique molecular identifiers. TCRdb independently ran MiXCR on the 5' RACE reads; one entry per CDR3 protein. The sample yields 690,000 or so distinct CDR3 sequences, less than 10% seen once. In regard to this clonotype: The antigen remains undetermined.

All of the donors were Caucasians in good health. Trimming removed 1 base from V and 4 bases from J, with 11 bases in between. The CDR3 spans 15 residues. The germline CDR1 and CDR2 sequences are SGHTA and FQGNSA. These data are also associated with another study on yellow fever vaccine responses in identical twins.

The J gene is TRBJ1-5, the V gene TRBV7-2; D not certain. Material for sequencing was PBMCs. This receptor was identified in a woman under 30 in good health. In DNA, the CDR3 is TGTGCCAGCAGCTTAGTACTACGAGGGAATCAGCCCCAGCATTTT. Amino acid sequence: CASSLVLRGNQPQHF.